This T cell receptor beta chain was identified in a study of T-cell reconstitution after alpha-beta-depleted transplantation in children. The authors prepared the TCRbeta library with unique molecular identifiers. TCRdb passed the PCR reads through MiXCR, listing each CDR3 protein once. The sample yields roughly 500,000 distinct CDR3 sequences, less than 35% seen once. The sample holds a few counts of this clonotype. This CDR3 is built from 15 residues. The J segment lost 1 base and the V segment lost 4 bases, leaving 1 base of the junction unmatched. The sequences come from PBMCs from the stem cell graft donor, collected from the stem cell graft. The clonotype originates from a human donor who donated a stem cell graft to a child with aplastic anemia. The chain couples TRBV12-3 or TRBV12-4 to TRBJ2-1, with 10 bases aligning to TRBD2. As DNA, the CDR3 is TGTGCCAGCAGTTCGGGACTAGCGTCCTACAATGAGCAGTTCTTC. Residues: CASSSGLASYNEQFF.